The clone carrying this TCR beta chain was detected only a few times. Its antigen is as yet unknown. This specimen belongs to a study of high-grade serous ovarian cancer treatment subgroups. As for the study in general: Mean per sample: about 15,000 reads, around 7,300 unique TCR beta rearrangements.

TCRdb keeps only in-frame clones here, not all; method: immunoSEQ multiplex PCR. This repertoire shows just over 1,000 clones, roughly 80% found once; its top ten account for approximately 13%. Tumor tissue was taken before any definitive surgery or chemotherapy was given. Study conclusions and caveats: Only CDR3 was analyzed; CDR1 and CDR2 were not.

The receptor was isolated from a human donor with high-grade serous ovarian cancer. The sequencing sample was made of tumor tissue.

DNA for the CDR3: TGCAGTGCTAGAAATTACACTGAAGCTTTCTTT. Its translation is CSARNYTEAFF. V and J are TRBV20-1 and TRBJ1-1; D unclear. In germline, CDR1 is DFQATT, CDR2 SNEGSKA (reference sequence). The V end lost 2 bases, the J end lost 3 bases, and 4 bases lay between the germline ends. The CDR3 runs 11 residues.